The 7 T cell receptor beta chains below come from one sample, sequenced in a study of glioma-infiltrating T cells after dendritic cell vaccination. The repertoire was sequenced with immunoSEQ multiplex PCR; TCRdb's copy has only in-frame clones and lacks some. The sample lists tens of thousands of clones; around 81% were seen once. Material: blood, obtained before dendritic cell vaccination. The receptor source for this set is a human donor with glioblastoma.

This clone came up a few times. The chain uses TRBV9 and TRBJ1-1, with 11 bases fitting TRBD1. Germline assignment: CDR1 SGDLS and CDR2 YYNGEE. The J segment lost 6 bases and the V segment lost 2 bases, leaving 3 bases of the junction unmatched. This CDR3 spans 14 amino acids. The CDR3 protein is CASSVGQGAAEAFF. The CDR3 nucleotides are TGTGCCAGCAGCGTTGGACAGGGGGCCGCTGAAGCTTTCTTT.

The DNA of the CDR3 is TGTGCCAGCAGCTCACACCGGGAACCCGGTTACGAGCAGTACTTC. Encoded protein: CASSSHREPGYEQYF. The rearrangement joins TRBV6-5 to TRBJ2-5, with D maybe TRBD2 (5 bases). The J call is doubtful: the DNA matches TRBJ2-7 better. The CDR3 is made up of 15 amino acids. The germline CDR1 and CDR2 sequences are MNHEY and SVGAGI.

The chain combines TRBV30 with TRBJ1-5, with D perhaps matching TRBD1 (6 bases). The V end was cut by 3 bases, the J end by 5 bases, with 14 bases between. This CDR3 contains 14 residues. Germline V gives CDR1 GTSNPN, CDR2 SVGIG (reference sequence). CDR3 DNA sequence: TGTGCCTGGAGATGGCAGGGGCCCGATCAGCCCCAGCATTTT. It yields the protein CAWRWQGPDQPQHF.

This clone was detected only a few times. This chain uses TRBV5-1 with TRBJ1-2; D call uncertain. The CDR3 runs to 14 residues. Germline-derived CDR1 and CDR2 are SGHRS and YFSETQ. Trimming took off 4 bases at V and 0 bases at J, with 10 bases between the two ends. In DNA form, the CDR3 reads TGCGCCAGCAGCGCCGACTTTGCTAACTATGGCTACACCTTC. Amino acids: CASSADFANYGYTF.

Here the CDR3 reads CASSLSGGDTGELFF. CDR3 nucleotide sequence: TGTGCCAGCAGCTTATCGGGGGGCGACACCGGGGAGCTGTTTTTT. This chain uses TRBV7-3 with TRBJ2-2; a weak D match, TRBD2 (7 bases). Germline V gene sequence: CDR1 SGHTA, CDR2 FQGTGA. V lost 2 bases to trimming and J lost 3 bases, with 10 bases between them. This CDR3 region has 15 residues.

The genes are TRBV7-2 and TRBJ1-4; a possible D gene is TRBD1 (6 bases). Trimming took off 3 bases at V and 11 bases at J, with 22 bases between the two ends. Germline V CDR1 and CDR2: SGHTA, FQGNSA. The CDR3 extends over 16 amino acids. CDR3 nucleotide sequence: TGTGCCAGCAGCTTGGGGGCGTCCCCGGTAAGGGGGAAACTGTTTTTT. Translating gives CASSLGASPVRGKLFF.

The V and J genes are TRBV5-1 and TRBJ2-1, with 7 bases matching TRBD1. After removal of 5 bases from V and 0 bases from J, the junction contained 2 bases not matched to a gene. Germline lookup yields CDR1 SGHRS and CDR2 YFSETQ. This CDR3 is 14 amino acids long. The CDR3 loop is CASSGDSSYNEQFF. In DNA, the CDR3 is TGCGCCAGCAGTGGGGACAGCTCCTACAATGAGCAGTTCTTC.